A single sample gave rise to the 7 T cell receptor beta chains below, sequenced in a study of blood T cells in healthy people across ages. Sample-barcoded 5' priming and a J-beta primer mix drove a second PCR of 7 to 11 cycles. Via MiXCR, TCRdb re-called the 5' RACE reads, giving one row per CDR3 protein. The repertoire holds hundreds of thousands of distinct CDR3 sequences, with about 21% as singletons. Sequencing was done on a sample of blood. All receptors come from a man between 70 and 80 years old in good health.

V usage is TRBV9 and J usage is TRBJ2-4; 11 nucleotides line up with TRBD2. Germline V gene lookup returns CDR1 SGDLS and CDR2 YYNGEE. The CDR3 is made up of 19 amino acids. V was clipped by 0 bases and J by 0 bases; unmatched bases: 8. CDR3 DNA sequence: TGTGCCAGCAGCGTAGAGGGGCTAGCGGGAGGAGAAGCCAAAAACATTCAGTACTTC. The encoded protein is CASSVEGLAGGEAKNIQYF.

The rearrangement links TRBV4-3 to TRBJ2-5; 7 bases align to TRBD2. The J call is in doubt because the DNA end fits TRBJ2-1 better. The CDR3 runs 15 residues. CDR1 and CDR2 from the germline V gene are LGHNA and YSLEER. The DNA for the CDR3 is TGCGCCAGCAGCCAAGCAGGCGGCGGGAGCTTTGAGCAGTTCTTC. Its protein is CASSQAGGGSFEQFF.

The chain carries TRBV5-1 and TRBJ2-7, with 11 bases fitting TRBD1. V lost 4 bases, J lost 2 bases, and 14 bases stayed unmatched. CDR1 is SGHRS and CDR2 is YFSETQ in the germline V gene. CDR3 length: 18 residues. The CDR3 DNA reads as TGCGCCAGCAGCACCGGACAGGGGGCACTTCCCATCACCTACGAGCAGTACTTC. Amino acid sequence: CASSTGQGALPITYEQYF.

The chain links TRBV7-2 to TRBJ2-5; perhaps TRBD2 as D (6 bases). This CDR3 spans 15 amino acids. Germline V gene data show CDR1 as SGHTA and CDR2 as FQGNSA. The V gene lost 4 bases and the J gene lost 1 base, with 13 bases spanning the gap. The CDR3 loop reads CASSSAGSPQETQYF. The CDR3 DNA sequence: TGTGCCAGCAGCTCCGCGGGATCTCCCCAAGAGACCCAGTACTTC.

This clonotype has just a few counts. The chain couples TRBV7-2 to TRBJ2-5, with TRBD2 identical over 9 bases. Gene TRBJ2-7 matches the end of the DNA better, so the J call may be wrong. The germline gives CDR1 SGHTA, CDR2 FQGNSA. The CDR3 is 16 amino acids. For the CDR3, the DNA is TGTGCCAGCAGCCCACGTCTAGCGGGGCTCTCCTACGAGCAGTACTTC. Translation: CASSPRLAGLSYEQYF.

The sample holds many counts of this clonotype. V gene TRBV7-9 combines with J gene TRBJ2-1; 14 positions agree with TRBD2. CDR1 and CDR2 (germline): SEHNR, FQNEAQ (reference sequence). V shed 4 bases, J shed 6 bases, and the junction held 8 bases outside the gene matches. CDR3 length: 17 residues. The DNA for the CDR3 is TGTGCCAGCAGCTCGACTAGCGGGAGGGATAGGGGCAATGAGCAGTTCTTC. Translation gives CASSSTSGRDRGNEQFF.

This clonotype was seen a handful of times. The chain combines TRBV6-1 with TRBJ2-1; weak D call: TRBD1 (6 bases). Germline V gene data show CDR1 as MNHNS and CDR2 as SASEGT. This CDR3 has 16 residues. V gave up 2 bases and J gave up 7 bases, with 18 bases separating them. This chain's CDR3 is CASSESSAGVWNEQFF. In nucleotides, the CDR3 is TGTGCCAGCAGTGAAAGTTCGGCAGGGGTTTGGAATGAGCAGTTCTTC.